This T cell receptor beta chain was identified during a study of PD-1 blockade in classical Hodgkin lymphoma. Profiling relied on immunoSEQ multiplex PCR, and the TCRdb table lists in-frame clones only, not all of them. The data show about 13,000 clones, 90% to 95% seen once. All patients relapsed after autologous stem cell transplantation, and brentuximab vedotin exposure varied. To note about this clone: Its cognate antigen is unknown.

Findings and limits, study-wide: Diminished baseline TCR diversity has been reported in newly diagnosed patients relative to healthy donors. At C4D1, TCR diversity had climbed significantly for CD4+ cells, though not for CD8+ cells. Newly diagnosed and completely responding patients shared comparable baseline diversity. Factors driving the repertoire differences, possibly disease activity or prior therapy, remain undefined.

This clonotype was sampled from a human donor with classical Hodgkin lymphoma. This sample comprised peripheral blood mononuclear cells (PBMCs), obtained at baseline.

The CDR3: CASSLDIAQETQYF. The CDR3 DNA is TGTGCCAGCAGCTTAGATATAGCCCAAGAGACCCAGTACTTC. The chain uses TRBV7-6 and TRBJ2-5; unclear D gene. V lost 1 base to trimming and J lost 1 base, with 7 bases between them. The CDR3 has 14 residues. The germline V gene has CDR1 SGHVS and CDR2 FNYEAQ.